These 21 T cell receptor beta chains share one sample of origin, sequenced in a study of CD8 T cells in ankylosing spondylitis (dated by TCRdb to about 2017). The protocol used for the library was 5' RACE. Sequencing was carried out with an Illumina HiSeq 2500. TCRdb trimmed public reads at Q25 via fastp, called clones via MiXCR and kept in-frame beta chains. One record per CDR3 amino acid sequence lists the most common genes and DNA. The sample table shows approximately 100,000 distinct CDR3 sequences, and about 8.3% are seen once. The biggest ten clones account for 9.5% to 10% of the sample. The sequenced material came from blood, either unsorted or a sorted T cell fraction (not recorded which). These receptors all stem from a male donor with ankylosing spondylitis or in good health (not recorded which).

This clonotype was counted at least ten times. The chain carries TRBV20-1 and TRBJ1-2; D gene ambiguous. CDR1 and CDR2 (germline): DFQATT, SNEGSKA (reference sequence). V lost 1 base, J lost 4 bases, and 10 bases lay in between. The CDR3 contains 13 residues. This CDR3 is CSARGPQTYGYTF. The CDR3 coding sequence is TGCAGTGCTAGAGGGCCACAGACCTATGGCTACACCTTC.

As to this clonotype: A much more abundant neighbour one base away suggests this may be a read error. The genes are TRBV11-2 and TRBJ2-5; D is uncertain. The CDR3 is 15 residues long. The V end lost 0 bases, the J end lost 5 bases, and 13 bases lay between the germline ends. The germline CDR1 and CDR2 sequences are SGHAT and FQNNGV. The CDR3 nucleotides read TGTGCCAGCAGCTTAGAGATGCCAGCCCTGGAGACCCAGTACTTC. Residues: CASSLEMPALETQYF.

This clonotype has a count of ten or more. V is TRBV10-1 and J is TRBJ2-2; D unclear. Between the trimmed V and J ends, which lost 3 bases and 1 base, there was a span of 3 bases. Germline V gene data show CDR1 as WNHNN and CDR2 as SYGVQD (reference sequence). This CDR3 is built from 13 residues. In DNA form, the CDR3 reads TGCGCCAGCAGTGAAGTGAACACCGGGGAGCTGTTTTTT. This codes for CASSEVNTGELFF.

The J gene is TRBJ2-7, the V gene TRBV4-3, with a weak D call TRBD2 (6 bases). The CDR3 is 16 residues long. The germline gives CDR1 LGHNA, CDR2 YSLEER. Trimming left V 0 bases short and J 1 base short, with 13 bases between. The CDR3 DNA follows: TGCGCCAGCAGCCAAGATCGCGCGGCGGGATCCTACGAGCAGTACTTC. This encodes CASSQDRAAGSYEQYF.

This clonotype was observed many times. V usage is TRBV7-9 and J usage is TRBJ2-7; a possible D gene is TRBD1 (5 bases). V was pared by 4 bases and J by 2 bases, with 15 bases between. Germline CDR1 SEHNR, CDR2 FQNEAQ (reference sequence). The CDR3 extends over 15 amino acids. CDR3 coding DNA: TGTGCCAGCAGCTCCGGCGGACACTTACCCTACGAGCAGTACTTC. Translating it yields CASSSGGHLPYEQYF.

This clonotype was observed at least ten times. The rearrangement links TRBV12-3 or TRBV12-4 to TRBJ1-5; D is undetermined. This CDR3 has 15 residues. Trimming left V 6 bases short and J 9 bases short, with 21 bases between. Written as DNA, the CDR3 is TGTGCCAGCAGCTTAAACAGACTGGGGTCGCGGCCCCAGCATTTT. It yields the protein CASSLNRLGSRPQHF.

This clonotype was detected many times. V and J are TRBV5-8 and TRBJ2-7; D remains unclear. The V and J ends lost 2 bases and 6 bases respectively, with 3 bases between them. The CDR3 loop spans 10 amino acids. CDR1 is SGHTS, CDR2 YDEGEE, per germline. The CDR3 bases are TGTGCCAGCAGCTTCCTCGAGCAGTACTTC. Protein product: CASSFLEQYF.

This clonotype was counted between two and nine times. The chain carries TRBV18 and TRBJ2-4; D tentatively fits TRBD1 or TRBD2 (5 bases each). The germline gives CDR1 KGHSH, CDR2 LQKENI. CDR3 size: 17 residues. V lost 5 bases, J lost 0 bases, and 17 bases lay in between. CDR3 loop: CASSATRDRLAKNIQYF. CDR3 in DNA: TGTGCCAGCTCAGCCACGAGGGACCGCCTAGCCAAAAACATTCAGTACTTC.

This clonotype was picked up a small number of times. The chain links TRBV7-9 to TRBJ2-7; D gene uncertain. Trimming cost V 5 bases and J 1 base, with 12 bases left between them. In germline, CDR1 is SEHNR, CDR2 FQNEAQ (reference sequence). CDR3 length: 14 residues. CDR3 nucleotides: TGTGCCAGCAGCCGTAACGCTGCTTCCTACGAGCAGTACTTC. Amino acid sequence: CASSRNAASYEQYF.

A few counts support this clonotype. The genes are TRBV21-1 and TRBJ2-6. TRBV21-1 is recorded as a pseudogene. This CDR3 has 14 residues. CDR3 DNA sequence: TGTGCCAGCAGCAAAGCGCCTGGGGCCAACGTCCTGACTTTC. Protein product: CASSKAPGANVLTF.

This clonotype was observed at least ten times. The CDR3, as DNA: TGTGCCAGCAGTTACGAGTTCGGGGCTGGTGGCTACACCTTC. Translating gives CASSYEFGAGGYTF. This chain uses TRBV6-5 with TRBJ1-2; D might be TRBD1 (5 bases). V lost 2 bases and J 7 bases, leaving 14 bases between the germline ends. CDR1 and CDR2 from the germline V gene are MNHEY and SVGAGI. This CDR3 has 14 residues.

This clonotype was seen many times. The chain recombines TRBV6-1 with TRBJ1-6; tentative D call: TRBD1 (5 bases). Trimming shortened V by 7 bases and J by 13 bases, and 26 bases separated the two germline ends. Germline CDR1 reads MNHNS; CDR2 reads SASEGT. The CDR3 is 16 amino acids. The CDR3 region has the DNA TGTGCCAGCAATAAAGACAGCCGCGGCGATTTTTGGCCCCTCCACTTT. It yields the protein CASNKDSRGDFWPLHF.

This clonotype was seen many times. This chain joins TRBV12-3 or TRBV12-4 and TRBJ2-7, with D possibly TRBD1 on 6 matching bases. The V and J ends lost 1 base and 2 bases respectively, with 12 bases between them. The CDR3 spans 15 residues. CDR3 DNA: TGTGCCAGCAGTTTAGTCCCGGACAGTCCCTACGAGCAGTACTTC. This sequence encodes CASSLVPDSPYEQYF.

Many counts were recorded for this clonotype. V gene TRBV19 combines with J gene TRBJ2-2; 8 bases line up with TRBD2. With V trimmed by 3 bases and J by 4 bases, 4 bases remained unmatched. This CDR3 is 15 amino acids long. CDR1 and CDR2 (germline): LNHDA, SQIVND (reference sequence). This CDR3 is CASSILGGGTGELFF. For the CDR3, the DNA is TGTGCCAGTAGTATTCTCGGGGGGGGCACCGGGGAGCTGTTTTTT. The full variable domain, its missing parts supplied by reference TRBV19 and TRBJ2-2, is DGGITQSPKYLFRKEGQNVTLSCEQNLNHDAMYWYRQDPGQGLRLIYYSQIVNDFQKGDIAEGYSVSREKKESFPLTVTSAQKNPTAFYLCASSILGGGTGELFFGEGSRLTVL.

CDR3 in DNA: TGCGCCAGCAGAGAGGAGGGAGGACTGGAGACCCAGTACTTC. Translated: CASREEGGLETQYF. This chain links TRBV10-2 with TRBJ2-5, with D maybe TRBD2 (6 bases). Germline CDR1 reads WSHSY; CDR2 reads SAAADI. Trimming stripped 6 bases from V and 5 bases from J, with 16 bases between. The CDR3 totals 14 residues.

This clonotype was seen repeatedly, ten times or more. The V gene is TRBV5-1, the J gene TRBJ2-2, with 9 bases lining up with TRBD2. The CDR3 loop spans 16 amino acids. J was trimmed by 2 bases and V by 4 bases; bases with no gene match: 6. Germline values: CDR1 SGHRS, CDR2 YFSETQ. The CDR3 loop reads CASSQPGLANTGELFF. The DNA of the CDR3 is TGCGCCAGCAGCCAACCGGGACTAGCTAACACCGGGGAGCTGTTTTTT. The entire variable domain, with the rest obtained from reference TRBV5-1 and TRBJ2-2, is as follows: KAGVTQTPRYLIKTRGQQVTLSCSPISGHRSVSWYQQTPGQGLQFLFEYFSETQRNKGNFPGRFSGRQFSNSRSEMNVSTLELGDSALYLCASSQPGLANTGELFFGEGSRLTVL.

This clonotype was recorded many times. The V gene is TRBV20-1, the J gene TRBJ1-5, with D possibly TRBD1 on 5 matching bases. From germline, CDR1 is DFQATT and CDR2 SNEGSKA (reference sequence). The CDR3 totals 14 residues. V was trimmed by 6 bases and J by 0 bases, leaving 12 bases between them. CDR3 in DNA: TGCAGTGCCGGCCGGGGGGTTAGCAATCAGCCCCAGCATTTT. It is translated as CSAGRGVSNQPQHF.

V usage is TRBV7-2 and J usage is TRBJ2-1, with D possibly being TRBD1 or TRBD2 (6 bases each). This CDR3 spans 16 amino acids. V was cut by 0 bases and J by 3 bases, with 12 bases left in between. Germline V gene data show CDR1 as SGHTA and CDR2 as FQGNSA. DNA for the CDR3: TGTGCCAGCAGCTTAGCGAGCGGAGGGGGCTACAATGAGCAGTTCTTC. This gives the protein CASSLASGGGYNEQFF.

The rearrangement links TRBV20-1 to TRBJ2-7; 7 nucleotides align to TRBD2. The CDR3 contains 12 residues. V trimming: 6 bases; J trimming: 0 bases; junction bases outside the gene matches: 2. The germline gives CDR1 DFQATT, CDR2 SNEGSKA (reference sequence). The CDR3 nucleotides read TGCAGTGCGTGGGGGGGCTCCTACGAGCAGTACTTC. This codes for CSAWGGSYEQYF.

This clonotype has at least ten counts. The chain carries TRBV4-1 and TRBJ2-4, with 13 bases identical to TRBD2. The V and J ends lost 1 base and 1 base, in that order; junction bases with no gene match: 4. From germline, CDR1 is MGHRA and CDR2 YSYEKL. This CDR3 has 18 amino acids. The DNA for the CDR3 is TGCGCCAGCAGCCAAGGACTAGCGGGAGGCCTGGCCAAAAACATTCAGTACTTC. This translates into CASSQGLAGGLAKNIQYF.

The chain combines TRBV6-5 with TRBJ2-5, with 9 bases aligning to TRBD2. Germline CDR1 and CDR2: MNHEY and SVGAGI. Trimming cost V 0 bases and J 4 bases; bases outside gene matches: 15. CDR3 size: 19 residues. This CDR3 reads CASSYSPLPGLAGSETQYF. CDR3 nucleotide sequence: TGTGCCAGCAGTTACTCCCCCCTTCCGGGACTAGCTGGATCAGAGACCCAGTACTTC.